The next 5 T cell receptor beta chains were all read from a single sample in a study of T cell responses to AZD1222 COVID-19 vaccine. Sequenced by immunoSEQ multiplex PCR; TCRdb stores in-frame clones only, minus some. In the table there are 45,000 to 60,000 clones, roughly nine tenths of which are singletons. The material was peripheral blood, obtained on day 0 of AZD1222 vaccination. The receptors stem from an adult in good health.

This clone was seen more than once but under ten times. This chain links TRBV6-5 with TRBJ1-5; D unresolved. Germline V CDR1 and CDR2: MNHEY, SVGAGI. The CDR3 length is 13 residues. V lost 3 bases and J lost 4, with 7 bases in between. The CDR3 sequence is CASSYALNQPQHF. The CDR3, as DNA: TGTGCCAGCAGTTATGCCCTGAATCAGCCCCAGCATTTT.

The V call is TRBV6-1, the J call TRBJ1-2; TRBD1 matches 9 bases. Germline V gives CDR1 MNHNS, CDR2 SASEGT. The J segment lost 6 bases and the V segment lost 1 base, leaving 6 bases of the junction unmatched. The CDR3 totals 15 residues. CDR3 DNA sequence: TGTGCCAGCAGTGAAGTTTTCGGGACAGGGAATGGCTACACCTTC. Amino acid sequence: CASSEVFGTGNGYTF.

The chain uses TRBV7-2 and TRBJ1-3; possible D gene TRBD1, 6 bases. Per germline, CDR1 SGHTA and CDR2 FQGNSA. Trimming pared 3 bases from V and 1 base from J, leaving 7 bases between. This CDR3 has 14 residues. The CDR3 region is CASSLTGSGNTIYF. The CDR3 nucleotides are TGTGCCAGCAGCTTGACAGGATCTGGAAACACCATATATTTT.

A single count supports this clone. This rearrangement joins TRBV7-2 to TRBJ2-5; D call uncertain. Trimming took 5 bases from V and 1 from J, leaving 14 bases between them. The germline V gene encodes CDR1 SGHTA and CDR2 FQGNSA. CDR3 length: 15 amino acids. The CDR3 sequence: CASSLRRPSQETQYF. As DNA, the CDR3 is TGTGCCAGCAGCCTCCGGCGGCCCTCCCAAGAGACCCAGTACTTC.

This sequence joins TRBV7-9 and TRBJ1-5; no clear D gene. The CDR3 length is 15 residues. Trimming stripped 5 bases from V and 2 bases from J, with 13 bases between. Germline CDR1 and CDR2: SEHNR and FQNEAQ (reference sequence). In nucleotides, the CDR3 is TGTGCCAGCAGCGGGAGGACCGGCGGCAATCAGCCCCAGCATTTT. Translation: CASSGRTGGNQPQHF.